A selection of T cell receptor beta chains follows, all from one sample in a study of CD8 T cells in Susac syndrome. TCRdb reprocessed the immunoSEQ multiplex PCR reads with MiXCR, giving one entry per CDR3 protein. The table records roughly 120,000 distinct CDR3 sequences, about 94% of them present only once. Sequenced: CD4+ T cells from PBMCs. The receptors were sampled from a human donor with multiple sclerosis. Both conserved end residues are part of each CDR3. Fields, in order: D gene, V gene, J gene, clone size, CDR3 protein, CDR3 DNA. The D gene is left open where the match is weak. Part of the rows lack a size; the others show once, few, many or a class for expanded clones.

d_gene: -; v_gene: TRBV16; j_gene: TRBJ1-1; abundance: -; CDR3aa: CASSQQGSGTEAFF; CDR3nt: TGTGCCAGCAGCCAACAGGGAAGCGGCACTGAAGCTTTCTTT
d_gene: -; v_gene: TRBV13; j_gene: TRBJ2-7; abundance: -; CDR3aa: CASARGVSYEQYF; CDR3nt: TGTGCCTCAGCGAGGGGGGTTTCCTACGAGCAGTACTTC
d_gene: TRBD1; v_gene: TRBV6-5; j_gene: TRBJ1-2; abundance: -; CDR3aa: CASSLLRGHGYTF; CDR3nt: TGTGCCAGCAGTCTTTTAAGGGGGCATGGCTACACCTTC
d_gene: TRBD2; v_gene: TRBV15; j_gene: TRBJ2-1; abundance: -; CDR3aa: CATSKLAGGPSGEQFF; CDR3nt: TGTGCCACCAGCAAACTAGCGGGAGGGCCCTCAGGGGAGCAGTTCTTC
d_gene: -; v_gene: TRBV2; j_gene: TRBJ1-1; abundance: -; CDR3aa: CASSESLTNTEAFF; CDR3nt: TGTGCCAGCAGTGAAAGCCTTACGAACACTGAAGCTTTCTTT
d_gene: -; v_gene: TRBV2; j_gene: TRBJ2-2; abundance: -; CDR3aa: CASTRLANTGELFF; CDR3nt: TGTGCCAGCACGAGGCTAGCCAACACCGGGGAGCTGTTTTTT
d_gene: -; v_gene: TRBV3-1; j_gene: TRBJ2-2; abundance: -; CDR3aa: CASSLGPPGELFF; CDR3nt: TGTGCCAGCAGCCTCGGGCCCCCCGGGGAGCTGTTTTTT
d_gene: TRBD1; v_gene: TRBV18; j_gene: TRBJ2-1; abundance: -; CDR3aa: CASSPDRDVEQFF; CDR3nt: TGTGCCAGCTCACCTGACAGGGATGTTGAGCAGTTCTTC
d_gene: TRBD1; v_gene: TRBV2; j_gene: TRBJ2-2; abundance: -; CDR3aa: CASRMGTGNTGELFF; CDR3nt: TGTGCCAGCAGGATGGGGACAGGGAACACCGGGGAGCTGTTTTTT
d_gene: -; v_gene: TRBV6-6; j_gene: TRBJ1-2; abundance: -; CDR3aa: CASSDTTPRYGGYTF; CDR3nt: TGTGCCAGCAGTGACACGACCCCCAGATACGGTGGCTACACCTTC
d_gene: TRBD1; v_gene: TRBV12-3/TRBV12-4; j_gene: TRBJ2-3; abundance: -; CDR3aa: CASRQGRVADTQYF; CDR3nt: TGTGCCAGCAGACAGGGGCGCGTAGCAGATACGCAGTATTTT
d_gene: TRBD1; v_gene: TRBV2; j_gene: TRBJ1-1; abundance: -; CDR3aa: CASSTDRANTEAFF; CDR3nt: TGTGCCAGCAGTACGGACAGGGCGAACACTGAAGCTTTCTTT
d_gene: -; v_gene: TRBV11-2; j_gene: TRBJ1-1; abundance: -; CDR3aa: CASSGNRPPNTEAFF; CDR3nt: TGTGCCAGCAGCGGTAATAGACCCCCTAACACTGAAGCTTTCTTT
d_gene: -; v_gene: TRBV4-3; j_gene: TRBJ1-2; abundance: -; CDR3aa: CASSQDGREGHYGYTF; CDR3nt: TGCGCCAGCAGCCAAGATGGGAGGGAGGGACACTATGGCTACACCTTC
d_gene: TRBD1; v_gene: TRBV6-5; j_gene: TRBJ1-6; abundance: -; CDR3aa: CASSYSISGGSSPLHF; CDR3nt: TGTGCCAGCAGTTACTCGATTTCAGGGGGTTCTTCACCCCTCCACTTT
d_gene: -; v_gene: TRBV9; j_gene: TRBJ2-7; abundance: -; CDR3aa: CASSSSLGSQYF; CDR3nt: TGTGCCAGCAGCTCCAGTCTGGGGTCGCAGTACTTC
d_gene: -; v_gene: TRBV6-5; j_gene: TRBJ1-2; abundance: -; CDR3aa: CASSSPLKAGGYTF; CDR3nt: TGTGCCAGCAGTTCCCCCCTTAAGGCGGGTGGCTACACCTTC
d_gene: -; v_gene: TRBV18; j_gene: TRBJ2-3; abundance: once; CDR3aa: CASSPLEVSREDTQYF; CDR3nt: TGTGCCAGCTCACCTTTAGAGGTTTCAAGGGAAGATACGCAGTATTTT
d_gene: -; v_gene: TRBV7-9; j_gene: TRBJ2-7; abundance: -; CDR3aa: CASSSQGELSEQYF; CDR3nt: TGTGCCAGCAGCTCACAGGGAGAGCTAAGCGAGCAGTACTTC
d_gene: -; v_gene: TRBV20-1; j_gene: TRBJ1-1; abundance: -; CDR3aa: CSAHRQGEPEAFF; CDR3nt: TGCAGTGCCCATCGCCAGGGAGAACCTGAAGCTTTCTTT
d_gene: TRBD1; v_gene: TRBV6-6; j_gene: TRBJ1-1; abundance: -; CDR3aa: CASRPGTAMNTEAFF; CDR3nt: TGTGCCAGCAGGCCCGGGACAGCTATGAACACTGAAGCTTTCTTT
d_gene: -; v_gene: TRBV3-1; j_gene: TRBJ1-5; abundance: once; CDR3aa: CASSRPWTETYQPQHF; CDR3nt: TGTGCCAGCAGCCGCCCTTGGACAGAGACTTATCAGCCCCAGCATTTT
d_gene: -; v_gene: TRBV25-1; j_gene: TRBJ2-1; abundance: once; CDR3aa: CASSDSRRDNEQFF; CDR3nt: TGTGCCAGCAGTGATTCGCGCAGGGACAATGAGCAGTTCTTC
d_gene: TRBD1; v_gene: TRBV5-4; j_gene: TRBJ1-5; abundance: -; CDR3aa: CASSLEPGGDQPQHF; CDR3nt: TGTGCCAGCAGCTTGGAGCCAGGGGGCGATCAGCCCCAGCATTTT
d_gene: TRBD1; v_gene: TRBV4-2; j_gene: TRBJ2-2; abundance: -; CDR3aa: CASSQDLRDRDRLGTGELFF; CDR3nt: TGTGCCAGCAGCCAAGATCTACGGGACAGGGACCGATTAGGCACCGGGGAGCTGTTTTTT
d_gene: TRBD2; v_gene: TRBV12-3/TRBV12-4; j_gene: TRBJ2-1; abundance: -; CDR3aa: CASSHIAAGRRYEQFF; CDR3nt: TGTGCCAGCAGCCACATCGCAGCGGGGAGGAGGTATGAGCAGTTCTTC
d_gene: TRBD2; v_gene: TRBV5-4; j_gene: TRBJ2-5; abundance: -; CDR3aa: CASSSRDYKETQYF; CDR3nt: TGTGCCAGCAGCTCTCGGGACTACAAAGAGACCCAGTACTTC
d_gene: TRBD1; v_gene: TRBV29-1; j_gene: TRBJ2-2; abundance: -; CDR3aa: CSVGAGGNTGELFF; CDR3nt: TGCAGCGTTGGGGCAGGGGGGAACACCGGGGAGCTGTTTTTT
d_gene: TRBD2; v_gene: TRBV6-5; j_gene: TRBJ2-3; abundance: -; CDR3aa: CAASLAGTDTQYF; CDR3nt: TGTGCCGCCTCACTAGCGGGCACAGATACGCAGTATTTT
d_gene: TRBD1; v_gene: TRBV19; j_gene: TRBJ1-2; abundance: -; CDR3aa: CASSLNGQGVGYTF; CDR3nt: TGTGCCAGTAGCCTGAATGGACAGGGAGTTGGCTACACCTTC
d_gene: -; v_gene: TRBV12-3/TRBV12-4; j_gene: TRBJ2-7; abundance: -; CDR3aa: CASSLAQTSYEQYF; CDR3nt: TGTGCCAGCAGTTTAGCGCAGACCTCCTACGAGCAGTACTTC
d_gene: -; v_gene: TRBV19; j_gene: TRBJ2-7; abundance: once; CDR3aa: CASRAGVSYEQYF; CDR3nt: TGTGCCAGTCGTGCAGGCGTCTCCTACGAGCAGTACTTC
d_gene: -; v_gene: TRBV30; j_gene: TRBJ1-2; abundance: once; CDR3aa: CAWSGESWTYRDYGYTF; CDR3nt: TGTGCCTGGAGCGGGGAATCTTGGACATACAGAGATTATGGCTACACCTTC
d_gene: -; v_gene: TRBV3-1; j_gene: TRBJ1-1; abundance: -; CDR3aa: CASSPAQNTEAFF; CDR3nt: TGTGCCAGCAGCCCGGCCCAGAACACTGAAGCTTTCTTT
d_gene: -; v_gene: TRBV3-1; j_gene: TRBJ2-3; abundance: -; CDR3aa: CASSLGPSTDTQYF; CDR3nt: TGTGCCAGCAGCCTTGGACCAAGCACAGATACGCAGTATTTT